The rows below give T cell receptor beta chains drawn from one sample of a study of Graves' ophthalmopathy and Graves' hyperthyroidism. A single record per CDR3 protein comes from TCRdb applying MiXCR to the multiplex PCR reads. The sample has hundreds of thousands of distinct CDR3 sequences; roughly two fifths are singletons. The sample comprised peripheral blood. The receptors come from an adult man with Graves' ophthalmopathy. Both conserved end residues are part of each CDR3. A D gene is named only where the DNA matches it firmly. Some rows have no size entry. The others give once, few or many, or a class for an expanded clone.

abundance,j_gene,d_gene,v_gene,CDR3aa,CDR3nt
.,TRBJ2-2,.,TRBV7-8,CASSLTGRGNTGELFF,TGTGCCAGCAGCCTAACAGGGAGGGGTAACACCGGGGAGCTGTTTTTT
many,TRBJ1-1,.,TRBV29-1,CRTLRGTEAFF,TGCAGAACCTTAAGAGGCACTGAAGCTTTCTTT
few,TRBJ1-4,.,TRBV20-1,CSAIHRGWGEKLFF,TGCAGTGCTATACATAGGGGTTGGGGTGAAAAACTGTTTTTT
.,TRBJ2-2,.,TRBV7-1,CASSSKTGTKDGELFF,TGTGCCAGCAGCTCAAAAACCGGGACAAAGGACGGGGAGCTGTTTTTT
.,TRBJ2-2,.,TRBV11-2,CASSLRGAAGELFF,TGTGCCAGCAGCTTAAGGGGCGCGGCTGGGGAGCTGTTTTTT
.,TRBJ1-2,.,TRBV10-3,CASTTSGSPFGYGYTF,TGTGCCAGCACGACGTCAGGGTCCCCCTTCGGCTATGGCTACACCTTC
.,TRBJ2-5,.,TRBV7-4,CANSPDPGETQYF,TGTGCCAACAGCCCTGACCCTGGGGAGACCCAGTACTTC
many,TRBJ1-5,.,TRBV24-1,CASSLQGSNQPQHF,TGTGCCAGCAGCCTACAGGGTAGCAATCAGCCCCAGCATTTT
.,TRBJ1-4,.,TRBV25-1,CASSEMGREKLFF,TGTGCCAGCAGTGAAATGGGTCGCGAAAAACTGTTTTTT
.,TRBJ1-4,.,TRBV25-1,CASSLLGRDEKLFF,TGTGCCAGCTCCCTCCTTGGTCGGGATGAAAAACTGTTTTTT
.,TRBJ2-7,TRBD2,TRBV19,CASSIATSGSWQYF,TGTGCCAGTAGTATAGCGACTAGCGGGAGTTGGCAGTACTTC
.,TRBJ2-7,.,TRBV5-1,CASSLTFGAYEQYF,TGCGCCAGCAGCTTAACATTTGGGGCGTACGAGCAGTACTTC
.,TRBJ1-1,TRBD1,TRBV20-1,CSARARGHFLNTEAFF,TGCAGTGCCCGGGCCAGGGGGCACTTTCTGAACACTGAAGCTTTCTTT
many,TRBJ1-5,.,TRBV29-1,CSVAGQPNQPQHF,TGCAGCGTTGCTGGGCAGCCTAATCAGCCCCAGCATTTT
.,TRBJ1-2,TRBD1,TRBV9,CASSASSTDRGLGYTF,TGTGCCAGCAGCGCCTCCTCCACTGACAGGGGATTGGGCTACACCTTC
.,TRBJ2-7,.,TRBV12-3/TRBV12-4,CASSLGDGRGQYF,TGTGCCAGCAGTTTAGGTGACGGGCGGGGGCAGTACTTC
.,TRBJ2-7,.,TRBV10-1,CASSRTAGISYEQYF,TGCGCCAGCAGCAGGACGGCTGGAATTTCCTACGAGCAGTACTTC
many,TRBJ2-7,.,TRBV29-1,CSVDRGSYEQYF,TGCAGCGTTGACCGCGGCTCCTACGAGCAGTACTTC
.,TRBJ2-7,TRBD2,TRBV11-2,CASSSGLAAASYEQYF,TGTGCCAGCAGCTCGGGACTAGCGGCCGCCTCCTACGAGCAGTACTTC
.,TRBJ1-2,.,TRBV5-1,CASSSSGTDYGYTF,TGCGCCAGCAGCTCATCCGGGACGGACTATGGCTACACCTTC
.,TRBJ1-1,.,TRBV4-2,CASSQAVGRDTEAFF,TGTGCCAGCAGCCAAGCTGTTGGGAGGGACACTGAAGCTTTCTTT
.,TRBJ2-1,.,TRBV7-9,CASSLRGGGSYNEQFF,TGTGCCAGCAGCTTGCGCGGAGGGGGCTCCTACAATGAGCAGTTCTTC
many,TRBJ2-2,TRBD1,TRBV15,CATSRFGQGATGELFF,TGTGCCACCAGCAGATTCGGTCAGGGGGCCACCGGGGAGCTGTTTTTT
few,TRBJ2-7,.,TRBV10-3,CASLASQYEQYF,TGTGCCAGCCTGGCGAGTCAGTACGAGCAGTACTTC
once,TRBJ1-5,.,TRBV25-1,CASRVRDQPQHF,TGTGCCAGCAGAGTGCGGGACCAGCCCCAGCATTTT
few,TRBJ1-2,TRBD1,TRBV2,CASSAGTGNSGNTF,TGTGCCAGCAGCGCCGGGACAGGAAACTCTGGAAACACCTTC
many,TRBJ2-7,.,TRBV11-2,CASSLGLARNEQYF,TGTGCCAGCAGCTTAGGGCTAGCGCGAAACGAGCAGTACTTC
once,TRBJ1-5,TRBD1,TRBV7-8,CASSLARTGGSNQPQHF,TGTGCCAGCAGCTTAGCTAGGACAGGGGGGAGCAATCAGCCCCAGCATTTT
.,TRBJ2-2,.,TRBV20-1,CSASGGLDTGELFF,TGCAGTGCTAGTGGGGGGTTGGACACCGGGGAGCTGTTTTTT
.,TRBJ2-2,TRBD1,TRBV25-1,CASSHATGELNTGELFF,TGTGCCAGCAGCCACGCAACAGGGGAATTAAACACCGGGGAGCTGTTTTTT
.,TRBJ1-5,.,TRBV5-1,CASSNDPGELNQPQHF,TGCGCCAGCAGCAACGACCCCGGGGAGCTTAATCAGCCCCAGCATTTT
.,TRBJ2-7,.,TRBV7-4,CASSKGRGYEQYF,TGTGCCAGCTCCAAGGGCCGAGGTTACGAGCAGTACTTC
few,TRBJ2-6,TRBD1,TRBV7-2,CASSLQGFGLSGANVLTF,TGTGCCAGCAGCCTACAGGGGTTTGGGCTCTCTGGGGCCAACGTCCTGACTTTC
many,TRBJ2-5,TRBD2,TRBV7-9,CASRVAGGGETQYF,TGTGCCAGCAGGGTAGCGGGAGGGGGCGAGACCCAGTACTTC
few,TRBJ2-2,.,TRBV29-1,CSVVGASTGELFF,TGCAGCGTTGTCGGAGCGTCTACCGGGGAGCTGTTTTTT
many,TRBJ1-2,TRBD1,TRBV25-1,CASSWTGSNGYTF,TGTGCCAGCAGCTGGACAGGGTCAAATGGCTACACCTTC
.,TRBJ2-2,.,TRBV29-1,CSVEISRGGLNTGELFF,TGCAGCGTTGAGATCTCGAGGGGGGGGCTTAACACCGGGGAGCTGTTTTTT
few,TRBJ1-1,.,TRBV4-3,CASSQTTMTEAFF,TGCGCCAGCAGCCAAACGACGATGACTGAAGCTTTCTTT
few,TRBJ2-5,.,TRBV10-3,CAISESRDSLKETQYF,TGTGCCATCAGTGAGTCCCGGGACTCTCTAAAAGAGACCCAGTACTTC
many,TRBJ2-7,.,TRBV20-1,CSARGGTYEQYF,TGCAGTGCTAGAGGGGGTACGTACGAGCAGTACTTC
.,TRBJ1-2,.,TRBV5-1,CVSSPAAENYGYTF,TGCGTCAGCAGCCCCGCGGCGGAGAACTATGGCTACACCTTC
.,TRBJ2-5,.,TRBV7-2,CASSSSGTGDGDQYF,TGTGCCAGCAGTTCTAGCGGGACAGGAGACGGAGACCAGTACTTC
.,TRBJ2-7,.,TRBV10-3,CAVDGGSEQYF,TGTGCAGTGGACGGAGGCTCCGAGCAGTACTTC
.,TRBJ1-4,.,TRBV12-3/TRBV12-4,CASSLQTARDEKLFF,TGTGCCAGCAGTCTGCAGACAGCCAGAGATGAAAAACTGTTTTTT
.,TRBJ2-7,TRBD1,TRBV4-2,CASSQYSTGQGAYEQYF,TGTGCCAGCAGCCAATACTCCACGGGACAGGGGGCCTACGAGCAGTACTTC
.,TRBJ1-4,.,TRBV11-2,CASSQTPVDEKLFF,TGTGCCAGCAGCCAGACGCCCGTGGATGAAAAACTGTTTTTT
.,TRBJ1-4,.,TRBV11-2,CASTAPFYEKLFF,TGTGCCAGCACCGCCCCGTTCTATGAAAAACTGTTTTTT
.,TRBJ1-3,TRBD1,TRBV2,CASSLGQGVLGNTIYF,TGTGCCAGCAGCTTAGGACAGGGGGTACTGGGAAACACCATATATTTT
many,TRBJ1-2,TRBD1,TRBV28,CASEGTGRGYTF,TGTGCCAGCGAGGGGACAGGACGCGGCTACACCTTC
.,TRBJ2-7,TRBD1,TRBV10-3,CAISESGQGNNYEQYF,TGTGCCATCAGTGAGTCGGGACAGGGAAATAATTACGAGCAGTACTTC
many,TRBJ1-3,.,TRBV7-2,CASSLAGSSGNTIYF,TGTGCCAGCAGCTTAGCCGGCAGCTCTGGAAACACCATATATTTT
many,TRBJ1-1,.,TRBV7-6,CASSSDVNTEAFF,TGTGCCAGCAGCTCGGACGTGAACACTGAAGCTTTCTTT
few,TRBJ2-2,.,TRBV9,CASSARGFGGPGELFF,TGTGCCAGCAGCGCAAGAGGGTTCGGGGGGCCCGGGGAGCTGTTTTTT